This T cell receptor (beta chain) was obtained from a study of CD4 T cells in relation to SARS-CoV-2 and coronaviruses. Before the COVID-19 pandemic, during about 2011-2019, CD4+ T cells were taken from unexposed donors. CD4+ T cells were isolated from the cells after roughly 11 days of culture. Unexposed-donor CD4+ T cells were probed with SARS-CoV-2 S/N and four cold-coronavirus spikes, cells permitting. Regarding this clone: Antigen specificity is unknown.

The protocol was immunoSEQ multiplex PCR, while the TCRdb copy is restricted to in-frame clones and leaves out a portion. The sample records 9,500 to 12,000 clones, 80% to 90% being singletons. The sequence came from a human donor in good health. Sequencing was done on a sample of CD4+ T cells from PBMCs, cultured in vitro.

The CDR3 sequence: CASSQPKTSGRALETQYF. CDR3 sequence (DNA): TGTGCCAGCAGCCAACCCAAGACTAGCGGGAGGGCCCTAGAGACCCAGTACTTC. This chain uses TRBV14 with TRBJ2-5; 14 nucleotides line up with TRBD2. V was clipped by 2 bases and J by 4 bases; unmatched bases: 9. CDR1 is SGHDN, CDR2 FVKESK, per germline. The CDR3 has 18 residues.